What follows are 27 T cell receptor beta chains derived from one specimen sequenced in a study of blood T cell repertoires in COVID-19. TCRdb's table, derived via immunoSEQ multiplex PCR, lists solely in-frame clones and lacks some. The table shows about 190,000 clones, with around nine tenths occurring only once. The sequencing input was peripheral blood. These TCRs come from a man between 70 and 80 years old with active or convalescent COVID-19.

The gene calls are TRBV7-8 and TRBJ1-1; D might be TRBD1 (6 bases). The CDR3 loop spans 16 amino acids. In germline, CDR1 is SGHVS, CDR2 FQNEAQ. Trimming shortened V by 8 bases and J by 5 bases, and 24 bases separated the two germline ends. The CDR3 bases are TGTGCCAGCCTTAGAACCACCTTTAGGCAGGGGACTGAAGCTTTCTTT. Amino acid sequence: CASLRTTFRQGTEAFF.

The chain has TRBV18 and TRBJ1-4, with 7 nucleotides matching TRBD1. Trimming cost V 3 bases and J 7 bases; bases outside gene matches: 8. The length of the CDR3 is 15 residues. Germline CDR1 reads KGHSH; CDR2 reads LQKENI. The CDR3 bases are TGTGCCAGCTCACCTACAAGGGGGCAGGGTGAAAAACTGTTTTTT. This codes for CASSPTRGQGEKLFF.

The rearrangement links TRBV5-5 to TRBJ2-7; D may be TRBD1 (6 bases). The CDR3 length is 14 residues. Trimming took off 5 bases at V and 1 base at J, with 13 bases between the two ends. Germline V lookup: CDR1 SGHKS, CDR2 YYEKEE (reference sequence). The CDR3 spells CASSPGHQSYEQYF. In DNA form, the CDR3 reads TGTGCCAGCAGTCCGGGACACCAATCCTACGAGCAGTACTTC.

This chain uses TRBV7-9 with TRBJ1-1, with TRBD1 identical over 8 bases. Unmatched junction bases numbered 6, after V lost 11 bases and J lost 1 base. This CDR3 is 13 amino acids long. Germline V gene sequence: CDR1 SEHNR, CDR2 FQNEAQ (reference sequence). The CDR3 sequence is CACLGTGNTEAFF. In DNA form, the CDR3 reads TGTGCCTGTTTGGGGACAGGGAACACTGAAGCTTTCTTT.

The chain couples TRBV10-3 to TRBJ2-3, with 8 positions matching TRBD2. Germline V lookup: CDR1 ENHRY, CDR2 SYGVKD. This CDR3 region has 14 residues. Trimming removed 6 bases from V and 4 bases from J; junction bases left unmatched: 6. CDR3 loop: CAIRGGLAADTQYF. The CDR3 bases are TGTGCCATCAGGGGCGGACTAGCCGCAGATACGCAGTATTTT.

The genes are TRBV19 and TRBJ2-4; D is undetermined. Germline V gives CDR1 LNHDA, CDR2 SQIVND (reference sequence). The germline V and J ends were trimmed by 1 base and 1 base, with 5 bases remaining between them. The length of the CDR3 is 14 residues. The CDR3 nucleotides are TGTGCCAGTAGTATAGGACTCGCCAAAAACATTCAGTACTTC. Its protein product is CASSIGLAKNIQYF.

The rearrangement uses TRBV15 and TRBJ2-7; TRBD1 is a possible D gene (6 bases). CDR1 is LNHNV and CDR2 is YYDKDF in the germline V gene (reference sequence). V was trimmed by 3 bases and J by 2 bases, leaving 14 bases between them. The CDR3 has 15 amino acids. The CDR3 bases are TGTGCCACCAGCAGGGCGAGGACAGCACCCTACGAGCAGTACTTC. Translated: CATSRARTAPYEQYF.

CDR3: CASSPSVGGPQHF. The DNA of the CDR3 is TGTGCCAGCAGTCCCTCAGTGGGAGGGCCCCAGCATTTT. The chain couples TRBV6-5 to TRBJ1-5, with D unclear. The length of the CDR3 is 13 residues. Germline-derived CDR1 and CDR2 are MNHEY and SVGAGI. The V gene lost 5 bases and the J gene lost 9 bases, with 14 bases spanning the gap.

This chain links TRBV28 with TRBJ2-6, with D possibly matching TRBD2 (5 bases). V gave up 6 bases and J gave up 1 base, with 10 bases separating them. Germline values: CDR1 MDHEN, CDR2 SYDVKM. The CDR3 is 15 amino acids. The CDR3 protein is CASSNRGSGANVLTF. CDR3 DNA: TGTGCCAGCAGCAATCGCGGGTCTGGGGCCAACGTCCTGACTTTC.

The chain is built from TRBV5-1 and TRBJ2-1, with 9 positions matching TRBD2. The CDR3 spans 16 residues. Looked up from germline, CDR1 is SGHRS and CDR2 is YFSETQ. The V and J ends lost 1 base and 4 bases, in that order; junction bases with no gene match: 6. CDR3 DNA sequence: TGCGCCAGCAGCTTGTTGCGGGAGGGCCAGTACAATGAGCAGTTCTTC. Its protein product is CASSLLREGQYNEQFF.

The rearrangement links TRBV10-2 to TRBJ2-3; TRBD2 aligns across 8 bases. The J segment lost 7 bases and the V segment lost 6 bases, leaving 12 bases of the junction unmatched. The CDR3 is 15 residues long. Germline V gene lookup returns CDR1 WSHSY and CDR2 SAAADI. The CDR3 loop is CASSPGTRFPNTQYF. For the CDR3, the DNA is TGCGCCAGCAGCCCCGGGACTAGATTTCCGAATACGCAGTATTTT.

CDR3 nucleotides: TGCGCCAGCAGTGACGGGACTAGCGGGTTTGGCACAGATACGCAGTATTTT. Amino acids: CASSDGTSGFGTDTQYF. The genes are TRBV10-1 and TRBJ2-3; 12 positions match TRBD2. The J segment lost 1 base and the V segment lost 3 bases, leaving 5 bases of the junction unmatched. The CDR3 has 17 amino acids. Germline values: CDR1 WNHNN, CDR2 SYGVQD (reference sequence).

The CDR3 sequence is CASSIGSGGTSSYEQYF. CDR3 DNA: TGTGCCAGTAGTATAGGTAGCGGTGGGACTAGCTCCTACGAGCAGTACTTC. V is TRBV19 and J is TRBJ2-7; TRBD2 matches at 8 bases. J lost 0 bases, V lost 1 base, and 8 bases had no gene match. CDR3 length equals 17 residues. CDR1 and CDR2 (germline): LNHDA, SQIVND (reference sequence).

The V gene is TRBV2, the J gene TRBJ1-1, with D possibly being TRBD1 (6 bases). The CDR3 is 11 amino acids. Deletions cut 6 bases from V and 11 bases from J, with 13 bases between. Germline assignment: CDR1 SNHLY and CDR2 FYNNEI. The chain's CDR3 is CASRRTQGAFF. The CDR3 bases are TGTGCCAGCAGGCGGACCCAGGGGGCTTTCTTT.

J is TRBJ2-7 and V is TRBV28; D remains ambiguous. The length of the CDR3 is 13 residues. Trimming stripped 3 bases from V and 1 base from J, with 7 bases between. Germline lookup yields CDR1 MDHEN and CDR2 SYDVKM. CDR3 region: CASSFAVSYEQYF. CDR3 coding DNA: TGTGCCAGCAGTTTTGCAGTTTCCTACGAGCAGTACTTC.

Only a few counts were recorded for this clone. As DNA, the CDR3 is TGTGCCAGCAGCCTCCCTGAAACCAGGGAGCAGTTCTTC. It translates to CASSLPETREQFF. J is TRBJ2-1 and V is TRBV5-4, with D unresolved. This CDR3 comprises 13 residues. V lost 4 bases and J lost 10, with 15 bases in between. Germline V lookup: CDR1 SGHNT, CDR2 YYREEE (reference sequence).

The CDR3 loop reads CASSLTGTGSSEQYF. The CDR3 coding sequence is TGTGCCAGCAGCTTAACCGGGACAGGTTCGTCCGAGCAGTACTTC. The chain recombines TRBV7-8 with TRBJ2-7; 8 bases are shared with TRBD1. The germline gives CDR1 SGHVS, CDR2 FQNEAQ. J lost 6 bases, V lost 2 bases, and 9 bases had no gene match. The CDR3 length is 15 residues.

The V and J genes are TRBV28 and TRBJ1-3; D unresolved. Trimming took 4 bases from V and 3 from J, leaving 16 bases between them. The CDR3 extends over 16 amino acids. Germline V gene sequence: CDR1 MDHEN, CDR2 SYDVKM. The CDR3 here is CASSSGGKHDGNTIYF. The CDR3 DNA sequence: TGTGCCAGCAGTTCCGGCGGGAAACACGATGGAAACACCATATATTTT.

The CDR3 nucleotides are TGTGCCAGCAGCTTAGCTTGGCAAAACACTGAAGCTTTCTTT. This codes for CASSLAWQNTEAFF. This chain links TRBV11-2 with TRBJ1-1, with D unresolved. V was shortened by 1 base and J by 2 bases, with 8 bases between the two germline ends. This CDR3 is 14 amino acids long. Germline lookup yields CDR1 SGHAT and CDR2 FQNNGV.

This chain connects TRBV4-3 to TRBJ2-5, with TRBD1 matching 9 bases. V was pared by 3 bases and J by 5 bases, with 10 bases of the junction left unmatched. The CDR3 loop spans 16 amino acids. Germline CDR1 and CDR2: LGHNA and YSLEER. CDR3 region: CASSQDVGTGRETQYF. In nucleotides, the CDR3 is TGCGCCAGCAGCCAGGACGTCGGGACAGGGCGGGAGACCCAGTACTTC.

V is TRBV5-6 and J is TRBJ2-1; 8 bases are a match to TRBD2. The ends lost 3 bases at V and 4 bases at J; junction bases unmatched: 9. The CDR3 is 16 residues long. Germline CDR1 is SGHDT and CDR2 is YYEEEE. The CDR3 coding sequence is TGTGCCAGCAGCTCCGGGGTGGCGGGGGGTTACAATGAGCAGTTCTTC. It is translated as CASSSGVAGGYNEQFF.

The V gene is TRBV5-4, the J gene TRBJ1-2; D remains ambiguous. CDR1 is SGHNT and CDR2 is YYREEE in the germline V gene (reference sequence). V shed 4 bases and J shed 2 bases, with 15 bases lying between them. CDR3 length: 15 amino acids. The CDR3 is CASSPLPGANYGYTF. In nucleotides, the CDR3 is TGTGCCAGCAGCCCCCTCCCGGGAGCAAACTATGGCTACACCTTC.

V and J are TRBV6-5 and TRBJ2-1; the match to TRBD1 covers 9 bases. Trimming cost V 4 bases and J 5 bases; bases outside gene matches: 9. Germline values: CDR1 MNHEY, CDR2 SVGAGI. The CDR3 loop spans 16 amino acids. This CDR3 reads CASSLAPGQGHNEQFF. CDR3 bases: TGTGCCAGCAGTTTGGCCCCGGGACAGGGCCACAATGAGCAGTTCTTC.

The rearrangement links TRBV6-1 to TRBJ1-5; 7 positions match TRBD1. CDR1 and CDR2 from the germline V gene are MNHNS and SASEGT. There are 16 residues in the CDR3. Unmatched junction bases numbered 7, after V lost 3 bases and J lost 2 bases. DNA of the CDR3: TGTGCCAGCAGTGAGCCACAGGGGTTGGGCAATCAGCCCCAGCATTTT. This codes for CASSEPQGLGNQPQHF.

The chain combines TRBV5-1 with TRBJ2-1; TRBD2 matches at 8 bases. This CDR3 contains 15 residues. Unmatched junction bases numbered 4, after V lost 0 bases and J lost 5 bases. CDR1 SGHRS and CDR2 YFSETQ come from the germline V gene. This CDR3 reads CASSLVLAGDNEQFF. Written as DNA, the CDR3 is TGCGCCAGCAGCTTGGTTCTAGCGGGTGACAATGAGCAGTTCTTC.

The chain uses TRBV10-3 and TRBJ2-2; D gene uncertain. Germline V gene data show CDR1 as ENHRY and CDR2 as SYGVKD. Trimming shortened V by 6 bases and J by 5 bases, and 7 bases separated the two germline ends. The CDR3 contains 12 residues. The CDR3 loop is CAISSSTGELFF. The CDR3 nucleotides read TGTGCCATCAGCTCTAGTACCGGGGAGCTGTTTTTT.

The J gene is TRBJ2-5, the V gene TRBV6-2 or TRBV6-3, with 7 bases fitting TRBD2. The J segment lost 5 bases and the V segment lost 5 bases, leaving 8 bases of the junction unmatched. The CDR3 loop spans 14 amino acids. Germline-derived CDR1 and CDR2 are MNHEY and SVGEGT. CDR3 DNA sequence: TGTGCCAGCAGTCAACGCGGGGGTTGGGAGACCCAGTACTTC. The encoded protein is CASSQRGGWETQYF.